What follows are 22 T cell receptor beta chains derived from one specimen sequenced in a study of human T cells and chemical hapten exposure. Time point denoted: patch test 1, 2 weeks after DPC sensitization. This sample's treatment: therapeutic diphenylcyclopropenone sensitization with weekly scalp DPC. Unfractionated whole blood served as the source for total RNA extraction. Via MiXCR, TCRdb re-called the RACE reads, giving one row per CDR3 protein. The sample holds some 38,000 distinct CDR3 sequences, just under 6.5% seen once. The sequenced sample was whole blood, obtained in connection with sensitization to the hapten diphenylcyclopropenone (DPC). The receptors stem from a woman aged 25 to 39 with alopecia areata. Some clones in this sample may be carry-over from other donors' samples.

This clonotype has a handful of counts. The gene calls are TRBV20-1 and TRBJ1-1; D is ambiguous. Germline V lookup: CDR1 DFQATT, CDR2 SNEGSKA (reference sequence). V lost 0 bases, J lost 3 bases, and 14 bases lay in between. The CDR3 consists of 15 residues. CDR3 in amino acids: CSARDPARTHTEAFF. The CDR3 bases are TGCAGTGCTAGAGATCCCGCCAGGACCCACACTGAAGCTTTCTTT.

This clonotype was detected only a few times. This chain uses TRBV3-1 with TRBJ2-7, with unresolved D. The V and J ends lost 6 bases and 3 bases respectively, with 15 bases between them. Germline assignment: CDR1 LGHDT and CDR2 YNNKEL (reference sequence). This CDR3 comprises 14 residues. The CDR3 is CASSPHSRSYEQYF. The CDR3 bases are TGTGCCAGCAGTCCACACAGCCGGAGCTACGAGCAGTACTTC.

This clonotype was picked up many times. This chain joins TRBV4-3 and TRBJ1-1; TRBD1 is a possible D gene (5 bases). The ends were cut back, 8 bases at V and 4 bases at J, with 11 bases in the middle. Germline V gene data show CDR1 as LGHNA and CDR2 as YSLEER. This CDR3 comprises 12 residues. In nucleotides, the CDR3 is TGCGCCAGCGCGGGGAGGGGCACTGAAGCTTTCTTT. Amino acid sequence: CASAGRGTEAFF.

This clonotype was recorded at least ten times. This chain joins TRBV5-1 and TRBJ1-5; perhaps TRBD1 as D (6 bases). This CDR3 has 14 residues. Germline CDR1 and CDR2: SGHRS and YFSETQ. V was pared by 3 bases and J by 6 bases, with 13 bases between. The CDR3 DNA sequence: TGCGCCAGCAGCTATATGCAGGGGAGTCAGCCCCAGCATTTT. Translating it yields CASSYMQGSQPQHF.

This clonotype appeared many times. CDR3 region: CSARPPTANYYVGQYF. CDR3 in DNA: TGCAGTGCTAGACCGCCGACAGCGAACTACTACGTCGGGCAGTACTTC. This rearrangement joins TRBV20-1 to TRBJ2-7, with D tentatively TRBD1 (5 bases). In germline, CDR1 is DFQATT, CDR2 SNEGSKA (reference sequence). The CDR3 runs 16 residues. Trimming pared 2 bases from V and 9 bases from J, leaving 26 bases between.

DNA of the CDR3: TGTGCCAGCAGTACCAAAGGACAGGGGGCGGGCAATCAGCCCCAGCATTTT. As protein: CASSTKGQGAGNQPQHF. The chain employs TRBV28 and TRBJ1-5, with 11 bases lining up with TRBD1. The CDR3 runs 17 residues. Germline CDR1 MDHEN, CDR2 SYDVKM. With V trimmed by 5 bases and J by 2 bases, 8 bases remained unmatched.

This clonotype showed up just a few times. The chain joins TRBV7-8 to TRBJ1-5; maybe TRBD1 (6 bases). Trimming pared 4 bases from V and 4 bases from J, leaving 17 bases between. Germline values: CDR1 SGHVS, CDR2 FQNEAQ. The CDR3 sequence is 16 residues long. The CDR3 protein is CASSSKAGTTNQPQHF. The CDR3 DNA follows: TGTGCCAGCAGCTCCAAGGCGGGGACAACTAATCAGCCCCAGCATTTT.

This clonotype was seen only a few times. The chain is built from TRBV9 and TRBJ2-7; 9 bases match TRBD1. Germline V gene data show CDR1 as SGDLS and CDR2 as YYNGEE. V shed 3 bases, J shed 7 bases, and the junction held 11 bases outside the gene matches. The CDR3 spans 15 residues. The CDR3 reads CASSGGTGTFWEQYF. The DNA for the CDR3 is TGTGCCAGCAGCGGGGGGACAGGGACGTTTTGGGAGCAGTACTTC. The full variable domain, completed using reference TRBV9 and TRBJ2-7, is DSGVTQTPKHLITATGQRVTLRCSPRSGDLSVYWYQQSLDQGLQFLIQYYNGEERAKGNILERFSAQQFPDLHSELNLSSLELGDSALYFCASSGGTGTFWEQYFGPGTRLTVT.

This clonotype has more than one count but fewer than ten. Here the CDR3 reads CASSQDWSETNSPLHF. The CDR3 nucleotides are TGCGCCAGCAGCCAAGATTGGTCAGAGACGAATTCACCCCTCCACTTT. V usage is TRBV4-3 and J usage is TRBJ1-6; D unclear. Between the trimmed V and J ends, which lost 0 bases and 7 bases, there was a span of 13 bases. The CDR3 is made up of 16 amino acids. Germline V CDR1 and CDR2: LGHNA, YSLEER.

There are a few counts of this clonotype. DNA for the CDR3: TGTGCCAGCAGCGACGTGAGGGGTACCGGGGAGCTGTTTTTT. Its translation is CASSDVRGTGELFF. The V gene is TRBV9, the J gene TRBJ2-2; D tentatively reads TRBD1 or TRBD2 (5 bases each). Trimming shortened V by 3 bases and J by 5 bases, and 11 bases separated the two germline ends. CDR3 size: 14 residues. Germline V CDR1 and CDR2: SGDLS, YYNGEE. Drawing the rest from reference TRBV9 and TRBJ2-2, the complete variable domain is DSGVTQTPKHLITATGQRVTLRCSPRSGDLSVYWYQQSLDQGLQFLIQYYNGEERAKGNILERFSAQQFPDLHSELNLSSLELGDSALYFCASSDVRGTGELFFGEGSRLTVL.

This clonotype was seen a handful of times. CDR3 region: CASSSRLAVLGSYNEQFF. The DNA for the CDR3 is TGTGCCAGTAGTTCCCGACTAGCGGTTCTCGGATCCTACAATGAGCAGTTCTTC. V and J are TRBV19 and TRBJ2-1, with 9 bases that match TRBD2. CDR1 and CDR2 (germline): LNHDA, SQIVND (reference sequence). The CDR3 sequence is 18 residues long. Trimming at V came to 5 bases and at J to 1 base, leaving 12 bases not matched to a gene.

The V gene is TRBV5-1, the J gene TRBJ2-4, with D tentatively TRBD1 (7 bases). V was clipped by 3 bases and J by 3 bases, with 16 bases between them. This CDR3 is built from 16 residues. Per the germline V gene, CDR1 is SGHRS and CDR2 is YFSETQ. The CDR3 protein is CASSSEYRGGKNIQYF. CDR3 sequence (DNA): TGCGCCAGCAGCTCGGAGTACAGGGGAGGCAAAAACATTCAGTACTTC.

This clonotype was counted at least ten times. The V gene is TRBV7-2, the J gene TRBJ1-2, with 11 bases matching TRBD1. Germline CDR1 SGHTA, CDR2 FQGNSA. The V and J ends lost 0 bases and 8 bases, in that order; junction bases with no gene match: 8. The CDR3 is 16 residues long. The CDR3 DNA reads TGTGCCAGCAGCTTAGCGCGGACAGGGGGCAGGGAAGGCTACACCTTC. Protein product: CASSLARTGGREGYTF.

This clonotype occurred once. The junction departs from germline at one end; a sequencing error may be responsible. CDR3 region: CSSRIPPADRVNQPQHF. The CDR3 DNA follows: TGCAGTTCTAGGATTCCCCCCGCGGACAGGGTCAATCAGCCCCAGCATTTT. This sequence joins TRBV20-1 and TRBJ1-5; 8 bases match TRBD1. CDR1 is DFQATT, CDR2 SNEGSKA, per germline (reference sequence). The CDR3 extends over 17 amino acids.

The table lists this clonotype with many counts. This chain connects TRBV30 to TRBJ2-2; 7 positions agree with TRBD1. The V segment lost 4 bases and the J segment 5 bases; nucleotides outside the gene matches: 7. Germline-derived CDR1 and CDR2 are GTSNPN and SVGIG (reference sequence). The CDR3 has 14 amino acids. The CDR3 loop is CAWIGDSLTGELFF. CDR3 sequence (DNA): TGTGCCTGGATTGGGGACAGCCTAACCGGGGAGCTGTTTTTT.

This clonotype was counted between two and nine times. CDR3 in DNA: TGTGCCAGCAGCTTTACAGGGCCGCAAGAGACCCAGTACTTC. Its protein is CASSFTGPQETQYF. The chain uses TRBV7-2 and TRBJ2-5, with a weak D call TRBD1 (6 bases). CDR1 is SGHTA, CDR2 FQGNSA, per germline. This CDR3 has 14 amino acids. With 3 bases removed from V and 2 bases from J, the gap between germline ends came to 10 bases.

This clonotype was seen only a few times. The chain uses TRBV3-1 and TRBJ2-1; TRBD1 might be the D (7 bases). Trimming shortened V by 8 bases and J by 9 bases, and 17 bases separated the two germline ends. CDR3 size: 13 residues. In germline, CDR1 is LGHDT, CDR2 YNNKEL (reference sequence). Here the CDR3 reads CASGGGTSGEQFF. CDR3 DNA: TGTGCCAGCGGAGGGGGCACGTCTGGTGAGCAGTTCTTC.

V and J are TRBV28 and TRBJ1-4; TRBD1 matches at 7 bases. From germline, CDR1 is MDHEN and CDR2 SYDVKM. The V segment lost 3 bases and the J segment 5 bases; nucleotides outside the gene matches: 9. CDR3 length: 16 amino acids. The chain's CDR3 is CASSFRQGGSNEKLFF. Here the CDR3 DNA reads TGTGCCAGCAGTTTTAGACAGGGAGGGTCGAATGAAAAACTGTTTTTT.

The gene calls are TRBV7-9 and TRBJ2-3; no clear D gene. Trimming shortened V by 5 bases and J by 0 bases, and 12 bases separated the two germline ends. The germline V gene has CDR1 SEHNR and CDR2 FQNEAQ (reference sequence). The CDR3 has 15 residues. The CDR3 reads CASSPQYTSTDTQYF. CDR3 nucleotides: TGTGCCAGCAGCCCCCAATATACTAGCACAGATACGCAGTATTTT.

The chain employs TRBV7-9 and TRBJ1-1, with 7 bases aligning to TRBD1. The CDR3 covers 16 residues. Germline lookup yields CDR1 SEHNR and CDR2 FQNEAQ (reference sequence). V lost 0 bases, J lost 4 bases, and 8 bases stayed unmatched. This CDR3 is CASSLASSGGTTEAFF. The DNA for the CDR3 is TGTGCCAGCAGCTTAGCGTCCTCAGGGGGTACCACTGAAGCTTTCTTT.

The chain links TRBV20-1 to TRBJ2-7; D not certain. The CDR3 has 12 residues. Germline-derived CDR1 and CDR2 are DFQATT and SNEGSKA (reference sequence). Trimming removed 4 bases at V and 4 bases at J, with 11 bases between. CDR3 DNA sequence: TGCAGTGCTAACCGAGACACGTACGAGCAGTACTTC. It yields the protein CSANRDTYEQYF.

The chain joins TRBV5-6 to TRBJ2-3, with TRBD1 matching 7 bases. This CDR3 region has 15 residues. Trimming cost V 4 bases and J 4 bases; bases outside gene matches: 9. The germline V gene has CDR1 SGHDT and CDR2 YYEEEE. The CDR3 nucleotides are TGTGCCAGCAGCCCAAGGACAGGAAAATCAGATACGCAGTATTTT. Encoded protein: CASSPRTGKSDTQYF.